This T cell receptor beta chain emerged from a study of T cells of healthy individuals. Each CDR3 protein gets one entry after TCRdb re-called the 5' RACE reads with MiXCR. Among some 41,000 distinct CDR3 sequences, about 4.2% were seen once, and the ten largest hold about 9%. This clonotype was detected a few times. The origin of this receptor is a human donor in good health.

CDR3 amino acids: CASTPGTGGRNEQFF. Written as DNA, the CDR3 is TGTGCCAGCACACCGGGGACAGGGGGTCGGAATGAGCAGTTCTTC. V gene TRBV7-2 combines with J gene TRBJ2-1; 11 positions match TRBD1. CDR1 and CDR2 from the germline V gene are SGHTA and FQGNSA. Losses at the gene ends were 7 bases for V and 7 bases for J; bases not matched to a gene: 9. The CDR3 covers 15 residues.